The T cell receptor beta chain described here comes from a study of tumor-infiltrating lymphocytes in primary liver carcinoma. RNA and DNA were co-extracted from 20-30 mg of unsorted bulk tissue. Starting material of 450 to 500 ng total RNA yielded TCR beta cDNA via a constant-region primer. Library construction for TCR beta comprised three nested multiplex PCR rounds performed with slightly modified ARM-PCR. Rounds one and two of PCR, each of 10 cycles, were primed with TRBV1-TRBV30 forward primers and a C-beta reverse primer. TCRdb re-analysed the multiplex PCR reads in MiXCR, keeping a single row per CDR3 protein. Among 100,000 to 150,000 distinct CDR3 sequences, 64% were seen once, and the ten largest hold about 8%. With 4 bases clipped from V and 5 bases from J, the junction kept 6 bases outside the gene matches. In germline, CDR1 is MDHEN, CDR2 SYDVKM. The CDR3 is 15 amino acids.

The source material was liver tumor tissue from sampling region 3. The sample's subset: tumor region T3, left-lateral pole. This chain joins TRBV28 and TRBJ1-5; 9 bases line up with TRBD1. This sequence originates from a woman aged 60-70 years with primary liver carcinoma and hepatitis B virus infection. CDR3 region: CASSSGQGIDQPQHF. CDR3 DNA: TGTGCCAGCAGTTCCGGACAGGGGATCGATCAGCCCCAGCATTTT. Together with reference TRBV28 and TRBJ1-5, the CDR3 gives the full variable domain: DVKVTQSSRYLVKRTGEKVFLECVQDMDHENMFWYRQDPGLGLRLIYFSYDVKMKEKGDIPEGYSVSREKKERFSLILESASTNQTSMYLCASSSGQGIDQPQHFGDGTRLSIL.